The 15 T cell receptor beta chains in this list originate from one sample, sequenced in a study of TIL therapy for anti-PD-1-resistant metastatic lung cancer (dated by TCRdb to the early 2020s). The time point tag for this specimen amounts to: pre-treatment sample, taken before nivolumab and TIL therapy. TCR beta CDR3 regions were amplified from genomic DNA with the immunoSEQ v3 hsTCRB kit using bias-controlled multiplex PCR. In TCRdb, the immuneACCESS table is reduced to in-frame sequences with V and J assigned. These tables do not hold every clone; where another copy was compared, an unresolved V gene accounts for under half, and the others remain unexplained. This sample is represented by some 52,000 clones; 65% to 80% of them were singletons. The ten largest clonotypes hold 4% to 6% of the sample. Sequenced material: blood, taken at baseline. The receptors come from a woman between 30 and 80 years old with non-small cell lung cancer.

The chain joins TRBV21-1 to TRBJ1-3. TRBV21-1 is recorded as a pseudogene. The length of the CDR3 is 13 residues. The CDR3 DNA follows: TGTGCCAGCAGCAAATCGTTCGACAACACCATATATTTT. It encodes CASSKSFDNTIYF.

The rearrangement links TRBV5-4 to TRBJ2-7; 8 bases match TRBD1. J lost 7 bases, V lost 4 bases, and 16 bases had no gene match. The CDR3 loop spans 16 amino acids. Germline values: CDR1 SGHNT, CDR2 YYREEE (reference sequence). The CDR3 DNA sequence: TGTGCCAGCAGCCCGATTACGGGGACAGGCCGTACAGAGCAGTACTTC. It is translated as CASSPITGTGRTEQYF.

V and J are TRBV2 and TRBJ1-1, with D possibly being TRBD1 (6 bases). The CDR3 is 13 residues long. Germline CDR1 SNHLY, CDR2 FYNNEI. V was trimmed by 4 bases and J by 7 bases, leaving 13 bases between them. For the CDR3, the DNA is TGTGCCAGCAGTGCGGGGGGCCCCAGTGAAGCTTTCTTT. It is translated as CASSAGGPSEAFF. The full variable domain, completed using reference TRBV2 and TRBJ1-1, is EPEVTQTPSHQVTQMGQEVILRCVPISNHLYFYWYRQILGQKVEFLVSFYNNEISEKSEIFDDQFSVERPDGSNFTLKIRSTKLEDSAMYFCASSAGGPSEAFFGQGTRLTVV.

The J gene is TRBJ2-3, the V gene TRBV6-5, with a weak D call TRBD2 (7 bases). There are 15 residues in the CDR3. Germline CDR1 MNHEY, CDR2 SVGAGI. Trimming pared 6 bases from V and 0 bases from J, leaving 13 bases between. Here the CDR3 DNA reads TGTGCCAGCAGCCTAGGGGGGGTTAGCACAGATACGCAGTATTTT. Its translation is CASSLGGVSTDTQYF.

This clone was seen just once. The chain is built from TRBV5-1 and TRBJ1-2, with 8 bases matching TRBD1. Germline CDR1 SGHRS, CDR2 YFSETQ. V shed 0 bases and J 6 bases; nucleotides not matched to a gene: 10. The CDR3 runs 16 residues. CDR3 nucleotide sequence: TGCGCCAGCAGCTTGGGGACTGGACAGGGAGAAAATGGCTACACCTTC. This sequence encodes CASSLGTGQGENGYTF.

This CDR3 reads CASSLVRGPNTEAFF. The DNA of the CDR3 is TGTGCCAGCAGCTTAGTACGGGGACCGAACACTGAAGCTTTCTTT. The chain has TRBV7-8 and TRBJ1-1; a weak D match, TRBD1 (5 bases). The germline gives CDR1 SGHVS, CDR2 FQNEAQ. V gave up 1 base and J gave up 1 base, with 10 bases separating them. The CDR3 runs 15 residues. The whole variable domain, filled in from reference TRBV7-8 and TRBJ1-1, reads GAGVSQSPRYKVAKRGQDVALRCDPISGHVSLFWYQQALGQGPEFLTYFQNEAQLDKSGLPSDRFFAERPEGSVSTLKIQRTQQEDSAVYLCASSLVRGPNTEAFFGQGTRLTVV.

This chain uses TRBV6-6 with TRBJ1-2; TRBD1 is a possible D gene (5 bases). V lost 2 bases and J 6 bases, leaving 7 bases between the germline ends. The CDR3 has 12 amino acids. Germline-derived CDR1 and CDR2 are MNHNY and SVGAGI (reference sequence). CDR3 protein: CASSYPGNGYTF. The CDR3 DNA is TGTGCCAGCAGTTACCCAGGGAATGGCTACACCTTC.

This chain uses TRBV5-1 with TRBJ2-7; D is unresolved. The V gene lost 0 bases and the J gene lost 5 bases, with 12 bases spanning the gap. The CDR3 contains 14 residues. Germline V gene data show CDR1 as SGHRS and CDR2 as YFSETQ. The CDR3 loop is CASSLGVVRDEQYF. CDR3 DNA: TGCGCCAGCAGCTTGGGTGTTGTAAGAGACGAGCAGTACTTC.

V gene TRBV4-2 combines with J gene TRBJ2-7, with 8 bases identical to TRBD1. Germline CDR1 reads LGHNA; CDR2 reads YNFKEQ. With V trimmed by 7 bases and J by 6 bases, 8 bases remained unmatched. The CDR3 runs to 13 residues. The DNA of the CDR3 is TGTGCCAGCAACGGTCAGGGGGCTGGCGAGCAGTACTTC. It encodes CASNGQGAGEQYF.

This chain joins TRBV6-1 and TRBJ2-5; D may be TRBD2 (5 bases). This CDR3 region has 15 residues. V was clipped by 6 bases and J by 1 base, with 15 bases between them. Germline assignment: CDR1 MNHNS and CDR2 SASEGT. This CDR3 reads CASSARRQLQETQYF. In DNA form, the CDR3 reads TGTGCCAGCAGCGCAAGGAGGCAACTCCAAGAGACCCAGTACTTC.

J is TRBJ1-1 and V is TRBV19, with D maybe TRBD1 (5 bases). The V gene lost 6 bases and the J gene lost 4 bases, with 18 bases spanning the gap. The CDR3 covers 15 residues. Germline V lookup: CDR1 LNHDA, CDR2 SQIVND (reference sequence). Written as DNA, the CDR3 is TGTGCCAGTAGCGAGTGGGGGGTCGGGGGCACTGAAGCTTTCTTT. Protein sequence: CASSEWGVGGTEAFF.

This clone is a singleton in its sample. The chain is built from TRBV10-3 and TRBJ2-5, with TRBD2 matching 10 bases. After removal of 0 bases from V and 2 bases from J, the junction contained 3 bases not matched to a gene. The CDR3 has 16 residues. Germline V CDR1 and CDR2: ENHRY, SYGVKD. CDR3 sequence reads: CAISESGLAAQETQYF. The CDR3 nucleotides read TGTGCCATCAGTGAGTCAGGACTAGCGGCACAAGAGACCCAGTACTTC.

The rearrangement links TRBV19 to TRBJ2-1; TRBD2 is a possible D gene (5 bases). V lost 8 bases and J 1 base, leaving 15 bases between the germline ends. From germline, CDR1 is LNHDA and CDR2 SQIVND (reference sequence). The CDR3 totals 15 residues. For the CDR3, the DNA is TGTGCCAGTCAAGAGGGTCTTTCGTCCTACAATGAGCAGTTCTTC. Translated: CASQEGLSSYNEQFF.

The chain has TRBV6-9 and TRBJ2-2; D call uncertain. The germline gives CDR1 MNHGY, CDR2 SVAAGI. CDR3 length equals 11 residues. V was shortened by 10 bases and J by 6 bases, with 9 bases between the two germline ends. CDR3 coding DNA: TGTGCCACCCAAAGGGCCGGGGAGCTGTTTTTT. This sequence encodes CATQRAGELFF.

The chain carries TRBV5-1 and TRBJ2-3; the D gene is possibly TRBD2 (5 bases). The CDR3 is 15 amino acids. Trimming took off 7 bases at V and 0 bases at J, with 15 bases between the two ends. Germline-derived CDR1 and CDR2 are SGHRS and YFSETQ. This CDR3 reads CASRPGGPSTDTQYF. The CDR3 bases are TGCGCCAGCCGTCCGGGCGGGCCTAGCACAGATACGCAGTATTTT. The entire variable domain, with the rest obtained from reference TRBV5-1 and TRBJ2-3, is as follows: KAGVTQTPRYLIKTRGQQVTLSCSPISGHRSVSWYQQTPGQGLQFLFEYFSETQRNKGNFPGRFSGRQFSNSRSEMNVSTLELGDSALYLCASRPGGPSTDTQYFGPGTRLTVL.